These 25 T cell receptor beta chains originate from one sample sequenced in a study of blood T cells in healthy people across ages. Alongside a J-beta primer mix, a sample-barcoded 5' primer served in a second PCR lasting roughly 6 to 11 cycles. In TCRdb, the 5' RACE reads were re-called with MiXCR into one record per CDR3 protein. The table lists fewer than 1,200,000 distinct CDR3 sequences, roughly a quarter of them singletons. These sequences were also reported in another study, on T cells of mothers and their children.

Sequenced: blood. All receptors derive from a girl aged 2 to 10 in good health.

This clonotype was seen a handful of times. Relative to the germline gene, one junction end is altered; a read error may explain this. J is TRBJ1-1 and V is TRBV5-5; D is unclear. The CDR3 length is 15 residues. Looked up from germline, CDR1 is SGHKS and CDR2 is YYEKEE (reference sequence). CDR3 bases: TGTGCCAGCAGCTTGATGGGGTCCGACAACACTGAAGCTCTCTTT. Encoded protein: CASSLMGSDNTEALF.

This clonotype was recorded a few times. This chain connects TRBV7-2 to TRBJ2-7; 8 bases map to TRBD2. Looked up from germline, CDR1 is SGHTA and CDR2 is FQGNSA. The CDR3 is 12 residues long. V lost 5 bases and J lost 6; bases outside the gene matches: 3. CDR3 residues: CASSTGTSEQYF. The CDR3 DNA sequence: TGTGCCAGCAGCACCGGGACTAGCGAGCAGTACTTC.

This clonotype appeared a few times. This chain joins TRBV20-1 and TRBJ2-1; 9 bases align to TRBD2. The J call is doubtful: the DNA matches TRBJ2-5 better. This CDR3 is built from 15 residues. The germline V gene encodes CDR1 DFQATT and CDR2 SNEGSKA (reference sequence). The CDR3 loop is CSARDRRLAEETQYF. The CDR3 coding sequence is TGCAGTGCTAGAGATCGGAGACTAGCGGAAGAGACCCAGTACTTC.

This rearrangement joins TRBV20-1 to TRBJ2-2; TRBD2 might be the D (6 bases). The V end lost 3 bases, the J end lost 5 bases, and 19 bases lay between the germline ends. CDR3 size: 16 residues. Germline lookup yields CDR1 DFQATT and CDR2 SNEGSKA (reference sequence). CDR3 loop: CSARGGTREGTGELFF. In nucleotides, the CDR3 is TGCAGTGCTAGGGGGGGAACCAGAGAGGGGACCGGGGAGCTGTTTTTT.

About this clonotype: One junction end disagrees with the germline gene, perhaps due to a read error. The V and J genes are TRBV24-1 and TRBJ1-5, with unresolved D. This CDR3 is built from 17 residues. The V gene's germline CDR1 is KGHDR and CDR2 SFDVKD. The CDR3 sequence: CATSDPTGRGGEEPQHF. The CDR3 bases are TGTGCCACCAGTGATCCTACCGGGAGAGGTGGGGAAGAGCCACAGCATTTT.

This chain uses TRBV7-2 with TRBJ2-6; D unresolved. The CDR3 has 14 residues. Trimming stripped 4 bases from V and 4 bases from J, with 8 bases between. Germline-derived CDR1 and CDR2 are SGHTA and FQGNSA. The CDR3 protein is CASSYNTGANVLTF. DNA for the CDR3: TGTGCCAGCAGCTATAATACAGGGGCCAACGTCCTGACTTTC.

The chain has TRBV4-1 and TRBJ1-5, with D uncertain. This CDR3 contains 13 residues. The V end lost 0 bases, the J end lost 7 bases, and 7 bases lay between the germline ends. Per the germline V gene, CDR1 is MGHRA and CDR2 is YSYEKL. CDR3 in amino acids: CASSQEVLQPQHF. The CDR3 DNA is TGCGCCAGCAGCCAAGAAGTCTTGCAGCCCCAGCATTTT.

This chain uses TRBV4-1 with TRBJ1-1; 7 bases fit TRBD1. The CDR3 covers 14 residues. The germline CDR1 and CDR2 sequences are MGHRA and YSYEKL. The V gene end was trimmed by 1 base and the J gene end by 8 bases; junction bases not matched to a gene: 7. The CDR3 reads CASSQGTGRGEAFF. CDR3 coding DNA: TGCGCCAGCAGCCAAGGGACAGGTAGGGGGGAAGCTTTCTTT.

J is TRBJ2-2 and V is TRBV6-6; 7 positions match TRBD1. The CDR3 contains 16 residues. CDR1 and CDR2 (germline): MNHNY, SVGAGI (reference sequence). The V and J ends lost 6 bases and 0 bases, in that order; junction bases with no gene match: 7. The CDR3 DNA sequence: TGTGCCAGCAGGGCCGGACAGGCCGCGAACACCGGGGAGCTGTTTTTT. Translation gives CASRAGQAANTGELFF.

This clonotype showed up just a few times. The rearrangement joins TRBV6-5 to TRBJ2-3, with D unresolved. The CDR3 is 15 amino acids. V lost 0 bases to trimming and J lost 5 bases, with 12 bases between them. CDR1 is MNHEY and CDR2 is SVGAGI in the germline V gene. CDR3 nucleotides: TGTGCCAGCAGTTACTCGATCGGCGAGGAAGATACGCAGTATTTT. It codes for CASSYSIGEEDTQYF.

The J gene is TRBJ1-4, the V gene TRBV28, with 7 bases fitting TRBD1. Losses at the gene ends were 7 bases for V and 8 bases for J; bases not matched to a gene: 7. Germline V gene lookup returns CDR1 MDHEN and CDR2 SYDVKM. The CDR3 has 13 residues. The CDR3 DNA reads as TGTGCCAGCACAGAGGGGGCGGGAGAAAAACTGTTTTTT. Amino acids: CASTEGAGEKLFF.

The rearrangement uses TRBV2 and TRBJ2-5; D may be TRBD2 (7 bases). Germline assignment: CDR1 SNHLY and CDR2 FYNNEI. This CDR3 is 14 amino acids long. Trimming left V 7 bases short and J 4 bases short, with 16 bases between. CDR3 residues: CASTVGAGVETQYF. The CDR3 DNA reads TGTGCCAGCACCGTGGGGGCGGGAGTAGAGACCCAGTACTTC.

The chain links TRBV9 to TRBJ2-2, with D possibly matching TRBD1 (6 bases). This CDR3 has 14 residues. Germline assignment: CDR1 SGDLS and CDR2 YYNGEE. The ends were cut back, 4 bases at V and 6 bases at J, with 13 bases in the middle. CDR3 amino acids: CASSPSGVAGELFF. DNA for the CDR3: TGTGCCAGCAGCCCTTCAGGGGTGGCCGGGGAGCTGTTTTTT.

This clonotype was detected a few times. The V gene is TRBV7-2, the J gene TRBJ1-1; 9 bases fit TRBD1. The CDR3 totals 13 residues. V shed 5 bases, J shed 7 bases, and the junction held 5 bases outside the gene matches. Germline values: CDR1 SGHTA, CDR2 FQGNSA. In DNA, the CDR3 is TGTGCCAGCAGCCAGGACAGGGGAGGTGAAGCTTTCTTT. Translating it yields CASSQDRGGEAFF. The variable domain in full, completed from reference TRBV7-2 and TRBJ1-1, reads GAGVSQSPSNKVTEKGKDVELRCDPISGHTALYWYRQSLGQGLEFLIYFQGNSAPDKSGLPSDRFSAERTGGSVSTLTIQRTQQEDSAVYLCASSQDRGGEAFFGQGTRLTVV.

The J gene is TRBJ1-5, the V gene TRBV28; tentative D call: TRBD1 (6 bases). From germline, CDR1 is MDHEN and CDR2 SYDVKM. The ends were cut back, 8 bases at V and 0 bases at J, with 8 bases in the middle. The CDR3 is made up of 13 amino acids. CDR3 nucleotide sequence: TGTGCCAGCCAGGGGTATAGCAATCAGCCCCAGCATTTT. It encodes CASQGYSNQPQHF. Full variable domain (outside the CDR3, taken from reference TRBV28 and TRBJ1-5): DVKVTQSSRYLVKRTGEKVFLECVQDMDHENMFWYRQDPGLGLRLIYFSYDVKMKEKGDIPEGYSVSREKKERFSLILESASTNQTSMYLCASQGYSNQPQHFGDGTRLSIL.

The chain links TRBV20-1 to TRBJ2-5; TRBD2 matches at 10 bases. The CDR3 loop spans 15 amino acids. Unmatched junction bases numbered 6, after V lost 4 bases and J lost 1 base. The V gene's germline CDR1 is DFQATT and CDR2 SNEGSKA (reference sequence). The CDR3 spells CSATDSGRPQETQYF. The CDR3 nucleotides are TGCAGTGCTACGGATAGCGGGAGGCCCCAAGAGACCCAGTACTTC.

The chain carries TRBV7-9 and TRBJ2-5; no reliable D call. CDR3 length equals 14 residues. V was shortened by 4 bases and J by 3 bases, with 12 bases between the two germline ends. The germline V gene encodes CDR1 SEHNR and CDR2 FQNEAQ (reference sequence). As DNA, the CDR3 is TGTGCCAGCAGCTCCTTGACTGGGAAAGAGACCCAGTACTTC. This translates into CASSSLTGKETQYF.

This clonotype was seen a few times. Its ends do not fully match the called genes, so a read error is possible. The chain employs TRBV11-2 and TRBJ1-1; maybe TRBD1 (6 bases). The CDR3 sequence is 16 residues long. Germline V gene data show CDR1 as SGHAT and CDR2 as FQNNGV. CDR3 protein: CASSLVGQTMNTEAFF. DNA of the CDR3: TGCGCCAGCAGCTTAGTTGGACAGACAATGAACACTGAAGCTTTCTTT. The complete variable domain, with remaining parts taken from reference TRBV11-2 and TRBJ1-1, reads EAGVAQSPRYKIIEKRQSVAFWCNPISGHATLYWYQQILGQGPKLLIQFQNNGVVDDSQLPKDRFSAERLKGVDSTLKIQPAKLEDSAVYLCASSLVGQTMNTEAFFGQGTRLTVV.

The V and J genes are TRBV7-3 and TRBJ2-3; D gene uncertain. This CDR3 comprises 14 residues. Looked up from germline, CDR1 is SGHTA and CDR2 is FQGTGA. Trimming took off 6 bases at V and 4 bases at J, with 14 bases between the two ends. The CDR3 region is CASSPLRVPDTQYF. Here the CDR3 DNA reads TGTGCCAGCAGTCCCTTACGGGTCCCAGATACGCAGTATTTT.

This clonotype occurred a few times. V is TRBV12-3 or TRBV12-4 and J is TRBJ2-5; D unclear. CDR3 length: 15 amino acids. V was pared by 3 bases and J by 5 bases, with 16 bases between. The CDR3 DNA reads TGTGCCAGCAGTTTTCAGTCGGTCCTTGGGGAGACCCAGTACTTC. It is translated as CASSFQSVLGETQYF.

This chain connects TRBV12-3 or TRBV12-4 to TRBJ1-2; D call uncertain. The CDR3 has 15 residues. V was shortened by 1 base and J by 3 bases, with 12 bases between the two germline ends. The CDR3 protein is CASSLGAAGDYGYTF. The CDR3 bases are TGTGCCAGCAGTTTAGGGGCCGCGGGAGACTATGGCTACACCTTC.

This clonotype occurred a few times. The genes are TRBV29-1 and TRBJ2-7, with D possibly being TRBD1 (5 bases). Trimming stripped 7 bases from V and 6 bases from J, with 16 bases between. CDR1 and CDR2 (germline): SQVTM, ANQGSEA. The CDR3 loop spans 12 amino acids. The CDR3: CSALTETGEQYF. The CDR3 nucleotides are TGCAGCGCATTGACAGAAACAGGCGAGCAGTACTTC.

This clonotype was observed a handful of times. This chain uses TRBV7-9 with TRBJ2-1, with no clear D. From germline, CDR1 is SEHNR and CDR2 FQNEAQ (reference sequence). The CDR3 extends over 15 amino acids. Trimming stripped 5 bases from V and 5 bases from J, with 16 bases between. DNA of the CDR3: TGTGCCAGCAGCAAATCATCGACCGCTCACAATGAGCAGTTCTTC. It translates to CASSKSSTAHNEQFF.

This clonotype was seen more than once but under ten times. The rearrangement uses TRBV20-1 and TRBJ2-3, with 11 nucleotides matching TRBD2. The germline gives CDR1 DFQATT, CDR2 SNEGSKA (reference sequence). The CDR3 consists of 15 residues. Losses at the gene ends were 6 bases for V and 2 bases for J; bases not matched to a gene: 7. CDR3 amino acids: CSATGTSGITDTQYF. The CDR3, as DNA: TGCAGTGCGACGGGGACTAGCGGAATCACAGATACGCAGTATTTT.

The CDR3 DNA sequence: TGTGCCGGCATTTTTCCCATCGGGGCAAAGGGGGAGGAGACCCAGTACTTC. The encoded protein is CAGIFPIGAKGEETQYF. The chain joins TRBV6-5 to TRBJ2-5; the D gene is possibly TRBD1 (6 bases). Germline V gene data show CDR1 as MNHEY and CDR2 as SVGAGI. This CDR3 contains 17 residues. Trimming shortened V by 11 bases and J by 5 bases, and 30 bases separated the two germline ends.